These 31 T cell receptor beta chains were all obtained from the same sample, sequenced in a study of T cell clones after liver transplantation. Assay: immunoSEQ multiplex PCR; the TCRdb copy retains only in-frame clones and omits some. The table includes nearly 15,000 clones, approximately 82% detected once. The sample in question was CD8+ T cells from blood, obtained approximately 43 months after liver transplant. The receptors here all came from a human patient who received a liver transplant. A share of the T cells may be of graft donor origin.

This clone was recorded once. For the CDR3, the DNA is TGTGCCAGCAGCTTAACGACAGGGGGGACCACTGAAGCTTTCTTT. This gives the protein CASSLTTGGTTEAFF. The V and J genes are TRBV11-3 and TRBJ1-1; TRBD1 matches 9 bases. The CDR3 loop spans 15 amino acids. CDR1 and CDR2 from the germline V gene are SGHNT and YENEEA. The junction had 5 bases not matched to a gene; V was cut back by 2 bases and J by 4 bases.

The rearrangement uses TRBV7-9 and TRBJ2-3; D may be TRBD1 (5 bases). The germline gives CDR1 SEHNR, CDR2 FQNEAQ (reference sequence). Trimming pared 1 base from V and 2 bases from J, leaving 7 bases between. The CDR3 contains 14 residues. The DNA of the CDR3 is TGTGCCAGCAGCTTAGTACAGGCCACAGATACGCAGTATTTT. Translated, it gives CASSLVQATDTQYF.

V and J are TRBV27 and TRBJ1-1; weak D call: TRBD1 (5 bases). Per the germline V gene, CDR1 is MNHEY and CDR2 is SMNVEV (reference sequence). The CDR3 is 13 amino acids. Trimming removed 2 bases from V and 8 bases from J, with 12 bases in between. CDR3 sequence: CASSLSARTEAFF. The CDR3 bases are TGTGCCAGCAGTTTAAGCGCAAGGACAGAAGCTTTCTTT.

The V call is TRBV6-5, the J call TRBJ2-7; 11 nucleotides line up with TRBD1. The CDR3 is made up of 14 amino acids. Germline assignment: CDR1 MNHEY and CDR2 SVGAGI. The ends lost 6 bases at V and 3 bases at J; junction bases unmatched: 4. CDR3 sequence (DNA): TGTGCCAGCAGGTCCGGGACAGGGGGCTACGAGCAGTACTTC. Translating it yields CASRSGTGGYEQYF.

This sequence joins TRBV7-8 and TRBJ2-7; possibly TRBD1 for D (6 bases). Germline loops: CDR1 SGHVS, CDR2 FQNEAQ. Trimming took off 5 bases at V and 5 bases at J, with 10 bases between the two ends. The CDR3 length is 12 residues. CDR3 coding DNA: TGTGCCAGCAGCCAGGGGACAAACGAGCAGTACTTC. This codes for CASSQGTNEQYF.

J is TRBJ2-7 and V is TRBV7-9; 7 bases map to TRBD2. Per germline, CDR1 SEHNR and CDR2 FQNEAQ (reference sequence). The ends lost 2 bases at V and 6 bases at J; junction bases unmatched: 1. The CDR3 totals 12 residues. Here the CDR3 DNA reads TGTGCCAGCAGCTTAACGGGAGGCGAGCAGTACTTC. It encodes CASSLTGGEQYF.

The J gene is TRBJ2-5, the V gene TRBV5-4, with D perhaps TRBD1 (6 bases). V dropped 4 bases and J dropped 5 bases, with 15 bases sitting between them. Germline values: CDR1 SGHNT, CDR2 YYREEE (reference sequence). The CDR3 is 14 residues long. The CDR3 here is CASSITGIEETQYF. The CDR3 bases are TGTGCCAGCAGCATAACAGGGATCGAGGAGACCCAGTACTTC.

CDR3 bases: TGTGCCAGCAGCCAGGAACAGGGGGCCGGAGAGACCCAGTACTTC. Protein product: CASSQEQGAGETQYF. The gene calls are TRBV14 and TRBJ2-5; TRBD1 matches 9 bases. The CDR3 is 15 amino acids. The J segment lost 4 bases and the V segment lost 3 bases, leaving 6 bases of the junction unmatched. Germline V lookup: CDR1 SGHDN, CDR2 FVKESK.

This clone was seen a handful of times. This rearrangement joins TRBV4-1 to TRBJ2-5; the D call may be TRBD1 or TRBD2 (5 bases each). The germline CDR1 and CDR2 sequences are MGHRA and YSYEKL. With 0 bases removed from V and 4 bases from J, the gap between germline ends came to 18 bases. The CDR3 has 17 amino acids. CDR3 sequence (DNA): TGCGCCAGCAGCCAAGAGGGACGCAGTCTCGTAACAGAGACCCAGTACTTC. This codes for CASSQEGRSLVTETQYF.

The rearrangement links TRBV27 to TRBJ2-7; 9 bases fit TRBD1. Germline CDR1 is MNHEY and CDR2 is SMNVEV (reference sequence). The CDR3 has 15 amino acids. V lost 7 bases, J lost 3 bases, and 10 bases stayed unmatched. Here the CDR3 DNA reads TGTGCCAGCAATTCTCAACAGGGGGCGATCTACGAGCAGTACTTC. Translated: CASNSQQGAIYEQYF.

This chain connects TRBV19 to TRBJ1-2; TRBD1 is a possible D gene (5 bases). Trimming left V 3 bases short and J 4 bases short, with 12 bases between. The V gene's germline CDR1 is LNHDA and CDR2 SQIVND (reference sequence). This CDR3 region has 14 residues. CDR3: CASSIFKGPYGYTF. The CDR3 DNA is TGTGCCAGTAGTATTTTTAAGGGACCCTATGGCTACACCTTC.

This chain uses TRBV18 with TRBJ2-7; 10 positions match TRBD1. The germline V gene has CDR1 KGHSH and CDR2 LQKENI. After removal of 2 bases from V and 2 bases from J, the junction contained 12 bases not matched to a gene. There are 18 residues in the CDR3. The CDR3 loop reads CASSPSGTGASLAYEQYF. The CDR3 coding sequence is TGTGCCAGCTCACCATCCGGGACAGGGGCATCCCTTGCCTACGAGCAGTACTTC.

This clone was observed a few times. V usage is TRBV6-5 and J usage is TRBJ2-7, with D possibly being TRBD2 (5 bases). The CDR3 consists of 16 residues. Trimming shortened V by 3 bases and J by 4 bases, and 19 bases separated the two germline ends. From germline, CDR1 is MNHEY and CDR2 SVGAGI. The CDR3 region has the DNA TGTGCCAGCAGTTATGGGCGGGCCTCAGGAGGATACGAGCAGTACTTC. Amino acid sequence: CASSYGRASGGYEQYF.

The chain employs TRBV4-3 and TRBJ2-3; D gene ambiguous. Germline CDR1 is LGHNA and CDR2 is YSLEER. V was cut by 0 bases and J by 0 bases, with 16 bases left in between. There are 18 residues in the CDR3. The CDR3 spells CASSQEGYDSTSTDTQYF. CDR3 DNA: TGCGCCAGCAGCCAAGAAGGGTACGACTCCACTAGCACAGATACGCAGTATTTT.

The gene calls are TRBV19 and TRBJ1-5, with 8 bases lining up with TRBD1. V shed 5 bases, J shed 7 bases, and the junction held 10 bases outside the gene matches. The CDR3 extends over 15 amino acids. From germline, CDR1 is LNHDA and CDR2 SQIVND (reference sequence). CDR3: CASSLQGAGGQPQHF. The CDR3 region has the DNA TGTGCCAGTAGTCTTCAGGGGGCGGGGGGCCAGCCCCAGCATTTT.

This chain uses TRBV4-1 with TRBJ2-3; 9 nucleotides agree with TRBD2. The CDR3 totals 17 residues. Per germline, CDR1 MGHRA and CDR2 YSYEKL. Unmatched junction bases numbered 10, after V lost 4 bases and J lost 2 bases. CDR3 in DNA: TGCGCCAGCAGCCCCCGCGGGGCGGGGGGGTTCACAGATACGCAGTATTTT. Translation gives CASSPRGAGGFTDTQYF.

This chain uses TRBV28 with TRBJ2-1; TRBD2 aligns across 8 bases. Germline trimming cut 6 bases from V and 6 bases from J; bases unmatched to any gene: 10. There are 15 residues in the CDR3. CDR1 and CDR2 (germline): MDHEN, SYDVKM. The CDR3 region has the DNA TGTGCCAGCAGCTGGGGAGGCGGGAGGTTCAATGAGCAGTTCTTC. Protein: CASSWGGGRFNEQFF.

Here the CDR3 DNA reads TGTGCCAGTAGTATCGGGGGACAGCGAGAGACCCAGTACTTC. Protein product: CASSIGGQRETQYF. The rearrangement joins TRBV19 to TRBJ2-5, with D possibly matching TRBD1 (7 bases). V gave up 3 bases and J gave up 4 bases, with 12 bases separating them. The CDR3 covers 14 residues. Germline V CDR1 and CDR2: LNHDA, SQIVND (reference sequence).

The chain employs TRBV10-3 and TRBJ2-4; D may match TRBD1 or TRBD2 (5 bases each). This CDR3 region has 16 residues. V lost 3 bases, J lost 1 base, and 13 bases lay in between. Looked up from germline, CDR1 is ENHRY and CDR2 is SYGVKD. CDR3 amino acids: CAISEAIWGAKNIQYF. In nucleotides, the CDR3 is TGTGCCATCAGTGAAGCGATCTGGGGGGCCAAAAACATTCAGTACTTC.

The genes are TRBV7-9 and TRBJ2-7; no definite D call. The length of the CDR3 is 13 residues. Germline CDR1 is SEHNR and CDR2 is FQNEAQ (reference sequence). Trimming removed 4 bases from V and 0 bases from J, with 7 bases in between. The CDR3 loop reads CASSYASSYEQYF. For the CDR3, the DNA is TGTGCCAGCAGCTACGCAAGCTCCTACGAGCAGTACTTC.

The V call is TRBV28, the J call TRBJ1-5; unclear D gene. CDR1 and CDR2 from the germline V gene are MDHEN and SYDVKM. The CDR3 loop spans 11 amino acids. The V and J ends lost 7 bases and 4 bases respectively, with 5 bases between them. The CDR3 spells CASNGNQPQHF. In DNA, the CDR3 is TGTGCCAGCAATGGGAATCAGCCCCAGCATTTT.

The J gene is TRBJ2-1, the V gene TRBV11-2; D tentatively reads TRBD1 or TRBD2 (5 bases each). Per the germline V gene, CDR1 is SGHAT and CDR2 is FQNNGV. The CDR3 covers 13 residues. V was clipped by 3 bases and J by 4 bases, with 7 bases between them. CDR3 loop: CASSLGEYNEQFF. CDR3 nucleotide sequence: TGTGCCAGCAGCTTGGGGGAGTACAATGAGCAGTTCTTC.

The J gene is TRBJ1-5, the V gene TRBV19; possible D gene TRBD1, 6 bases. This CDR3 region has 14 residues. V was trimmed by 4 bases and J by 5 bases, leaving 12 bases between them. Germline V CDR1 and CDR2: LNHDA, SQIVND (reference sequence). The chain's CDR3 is CASSSQGLYQPQHF. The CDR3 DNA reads TGTGCCAGTAGTAGCCAGGGGCTCTATCAGCCCCAGCATTTT.

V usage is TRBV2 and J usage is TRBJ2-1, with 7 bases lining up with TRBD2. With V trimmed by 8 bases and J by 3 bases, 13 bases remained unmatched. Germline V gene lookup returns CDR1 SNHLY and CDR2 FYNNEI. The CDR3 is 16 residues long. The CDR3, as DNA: TGTGCCAGCGAACTCGGGTTAGCGGGCTTCTACAATGAGCAGTTCTTC. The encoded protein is CASELGLAGFYNEQFF.

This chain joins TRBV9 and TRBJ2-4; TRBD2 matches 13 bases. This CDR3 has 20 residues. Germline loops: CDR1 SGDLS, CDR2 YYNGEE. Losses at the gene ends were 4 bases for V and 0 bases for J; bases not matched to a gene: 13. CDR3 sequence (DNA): TGTGCCAGCAGCCCCGGGAGGGGACTAGCGGGGCTTATAGCCAAAAACATTCAGTACTTC. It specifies CASSPGRGLAGLIAKNIQYF.

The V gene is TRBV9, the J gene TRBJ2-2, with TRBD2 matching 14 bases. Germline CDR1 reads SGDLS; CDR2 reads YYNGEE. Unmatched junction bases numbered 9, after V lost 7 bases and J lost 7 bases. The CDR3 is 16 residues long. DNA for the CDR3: TGTGCCAGCCTTCCGGGACTAGCGGGGGAGGTCGGGGAGCTGTTTTTT. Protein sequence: CASLPGLAGEVGELFF.

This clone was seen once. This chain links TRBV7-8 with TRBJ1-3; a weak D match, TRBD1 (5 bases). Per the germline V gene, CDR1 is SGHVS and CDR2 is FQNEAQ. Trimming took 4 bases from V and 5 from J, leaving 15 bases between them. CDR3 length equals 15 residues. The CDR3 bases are TGTGCCAGCAGCTCAGCCCTGGGACGGCGAAACACCATATATTTT. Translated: CASSSALGRRNTIYF. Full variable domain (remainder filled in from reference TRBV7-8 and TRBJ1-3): GAGVSQSPRYKVAKRGQDVALRCDPISGHVSLFWYQQALGQGPEFLTYFQNEAQLDKSGLPSDRFFAERPEGSVSTLKIQRTQQEDSAVYLCASSSALGRRNTIYFGEGSWLTVV.

The CDR3 protein is CASSLVWPGQGAYNEQFF. CDR3 DNA sequence: TGTGCCAGCAGCTTAGTGTGGCCGGGACAGGGGGCCTACAATGAGCAGTTCTTC. The chain couples TRBV7-6 to TRBJ2-1; 11 positions agree with TRBD1. Trimming at V came to 1 base and at J to 2 bases, leaving 7 bases not matched to a gene. The CDR3 runs to 18 residues. CDR1 is SGHVS and CDR2 is FNYEAQ in the germline V gene.

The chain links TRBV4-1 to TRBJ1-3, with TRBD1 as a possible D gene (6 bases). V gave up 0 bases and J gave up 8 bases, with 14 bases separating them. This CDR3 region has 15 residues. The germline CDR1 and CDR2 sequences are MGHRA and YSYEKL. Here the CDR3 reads CASSQDASAGDTIYF. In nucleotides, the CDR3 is TGCGCCAGCAGCCAAGATGCATCGGCAGGGGACACCATATATTTT.

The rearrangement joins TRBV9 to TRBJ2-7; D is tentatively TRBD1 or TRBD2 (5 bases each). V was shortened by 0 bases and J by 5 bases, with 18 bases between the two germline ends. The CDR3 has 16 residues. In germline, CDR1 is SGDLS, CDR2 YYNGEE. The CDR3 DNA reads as TGTGCCAGCAGCGTAGCTTGGGGGAAGGGTATCCACGAGCAGTACTTC. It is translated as CASSVAWGKGIHEQYF.

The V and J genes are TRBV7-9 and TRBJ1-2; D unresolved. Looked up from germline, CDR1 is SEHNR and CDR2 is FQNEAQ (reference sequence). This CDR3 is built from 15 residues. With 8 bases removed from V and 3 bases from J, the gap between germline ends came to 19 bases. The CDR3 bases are TGTGCCAGCCGTCAGTCTGGATCTGCGGACTATGGCTACACCTTC. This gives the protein CASRQSGSADYGYTF.